Shown below are 15 T cell receptor beta chains from a single sample sequenced in a study of blood T cell repertoires in COVID-19. Here immunoSEQ multiplex PCR was the method, and the copy in TCRdb shows in-frame clones only, minus some. This table holds about 200,000 clones, approximately 86% found once. Source material: peripheral blood. All receptors come from a man between 60 and 75 years old with acute or convalescent COVID-19.

The chain carries TRBV2 and TRBJ2-7; TRBD1 is a possible D gene (6 bases). CDR1 is SNHLY, CDR2 FYNNEI, per germline. Trimming removed 11 bases from V and 2 bases from J, with 16 bases in between. The CDR3 consists of 13 residues. The CDR3 DNA is TGTGCCGGTGGACAGCCGAATGCCTACGAGCAGTACTTC. Its protein is CAGGQPNAYEQYF.

The chain links TRBV28 to TRBJ2-7; TRBD2 agrees at 10 bases. The CDR3 has 12 amino acids. Germline V gene lookup returns CDR1 MDHEN and CDR2 SYDVKM. Losses at the gene ends were 5 bases for V and 7 bases for J; bases not matched to a gene: 2. The chain's CDR3 is CASSAGLAEQYF. CDR3 sequence (DNA): TGTGCCAGCAGTGCGGGACTAGCGGAGCAGTACTTC.

CDR3: CASSPTSGIQETQYF. CDR3 coding DNA: TGTGCCAGCAGCCCGACCTCAGGGATCCAAGAGACCCAGTACTTC. This chain connects TRBV7-3 to TRBJ2-5, with D possibly matching TRBD1 (5 bases). This CDR3 has 15 amino acids. Trimming removed 5 bases at V and 1 base at J, with 14 bases between. The germline CDR1 and CDR2 sequences are SGHTA and FQGTGA.

The DNA of the CDR3 is TGTGCCAGCAGTGGGCGGGGGCTAGGCAAAAACATTCAGTACTTC. It specifies CASSGRGLGKNIQYF. The gene calls are TRBV6-2 or TRBV6-3 and TRBJ2-4; a possible D gene is TRBD2 (7 bases). The ends were cut back, 5 bases at V and 3 bases at J, with 14 bases in the middle. The V gene's germline CDR1 is MNHEY and CDR2 SVGEGT. The CDR3 is made up of 15 amino acids.

This chain connects TRBV7-3 to TRBJ2-3; a weak D match, TRBD2 (7 bases). CDR1 is SGHTA, CDR2 FQGTGA, per germline. With 8 bases removed from V and 3 bases from J, the gap between germline ends came to 15 bases. The CDR3 is 14 residues long. The CDR3 DNA is TGTGCCAGCGGGAGGGGGGCCTGGACAGATACGCAGTATTTT. This codes for CASGRGAWTDTQYF. The full variable domain, rest sourced from reference TRBV7-3 and TRBJ2-3, is GAGVSQTPSNKVTEKGKYVELRCDPISGHTALYWYRQSLGQGPEFLIYFQGTGAADDSGLPNDRFFAVRPEGSVSTLKIQRTERGDSAVYLCASGRGAWTDTQYFGPGTRLTVL.

This clone was counted once. V usage is TRBV10-2 and J usage is TRBJ2-1; 10 bases fit TRBD2. Per germline, CDR1 WSHSY and CDR2 SAAADI. The CDR3 sequence is 15 residues long. Trimming removed 5 bases from V and 9 bases from J; junction bases left unmatched: 10. Written as DNA, the CDR3 is TGCGCCAGCAGTTATACAGCGGGGGGGCCTGGTGAGCAGTTCTTC. This translates into CASSYTAGGPGEQFF.

The V call is TRBV19, the J call TRBJ1-2; 7 bases line up with TRBD1. Trimming removed 0 bases from V and 4 bases from J; junction bases left unmatched: 8. Germline V gene lookup returns CDR1 LNHDA and CDR2 SQIVND (reference sequence). The CDR3 has 16 residues. The CDR3 DNA reads TGTGCCAGTAGTATAGATTACGACAGGGCTATCTATGGCTACACCTTC. Its protein product is CASSIDYDRAIYGYTF.

The chain employs TRBV5-4 and TRBJ2-1; D unresolved. CDR1 and CDR2 (germline): SGHNT, YYREEE (reference sequence). Trimming cost V 3 bases and J 4 bases, with 20 bases left between them. The CDR3 runs 17 residues. The CDR3 DNA reads as TGTGCCAGCAGCTCCGACCCCTCCAGGCTTGTGTACAATGAGCAGTTCTTC. Translation gives CASSSDPSRLVYNEQFF.

This chain connects TRBV5-4 to TRBJ2-1, with 10 bases aligning to TRBD2. Germline V CDR1 and CDR2: SGHNT, YYREEE (reference sequence). J lost 7 bases, V lost 6 bases, and 13 bases had no gene match. The CDR3 has 16 amino acids. The CDR3 spells CASTPGGSGGRNEQFF. The CDR3 DNA reads as TGTGCCAGCACCCCGGGGGGTAGCGGGGGGAGGAATGAGCAGTTCTTC. Looking up the rest from reference TRBV5-4 and TRBJ2-1 gives the full variable domain: ETGVTQSPTHLIKTRGQQVTLRCSSQSGHNTVSWYQQALGQGPQFIFQYYREEENGRGNFPPRFSGLQFPNYSSELNVNALELDDSALYLCASTPGGSGGRNEQFFGPGTRLTVL.

The V gene is TRBV5-5, the J gene TRBJ2-7, with 11 nucleotides matching TRBD2. Germline CDR1 and CDR2: SGHKS and YYEKEE (reference sequence). J gave up 6 bases and V 4 bases, and 6 bases lay outside the gene matches. This CDR3 spans 14 amino acids. CDR3 in amino acids: CASSRRGTSGEQYF. DNA for the CDR3: TGTGCCAGCAGCCGCAGGGGGACTAGCGGCGAGCAGTACTTC.

The gene calls are TRBV6-6 and TRBJ2-3; the D is unclear. Germline assignment: CDR1 MNHNY and CDR2 SVGAGI (reference sequence). This CDR3 is 12 amino acids long. The germline V and J ends were trimmed by 0 bases and 6 bases, with 4 bases remaining between them. The CDR3 spells CASSYSVDTQYF. CDR3 in DNA: TGTGCCAGCAGTTACTCCGTGGATACGCAGTATTTT.

The V call is TRBV5-1, the J call TRBJ1-2, with D maybe TRBD1 (5 bases). The germline V and J ends were trimmed by 0 bases and 4 bases, with 10 bases remaining between them. The germline V gene has CDR1 SGHRS and CDR2 YFSETQ. This CDR3 is 14 amino acids long. This CDR3 reads CASSLAQGTYGYTF. In DNA form, the CDR3 reads TGCGCCAGCAGCTTGGCCCAGGGAACCTATGGCTACACCTTC.

This chain uses TRBV4-2 with TRBJ2-5; 12 nucleotides line up with TRBD2. Per germline, CDR1 LGHNA and CDR2 YNFKEQ. The CDR3 totals 16 residues. V dropped 2 bases and J dropped 5; count of bases not matched to a gene: 6. CDR3 in DNA: TGTGCCAGCAGCCAATTCCTAGCGGGGGGGCAGGAGACCCAGTACTTC. It translates to CASSQFLAGGQETQYF.

This sequence joins TRBV24-1 and TRBJ2-3; 7 bases are a match to TRBD1. The ends lost 3 bases at V and 7 bases at J; junction bases unmatched: 3. The CDR3 spans 13 residues. The germline V gene encodes CDR1 KGHDR and CDR2 SFDVKD. The CDR3 region is CATSDKQGNTQYF. The CDR3 coding sequence is TGTGCCACCAGTGATAAACAGGGGAATACGCAGTATTTT.

The V and J genes are TRBV6-4 and TRBJ1-6; D remains ambiguous. CDR1 and CDR2 (germline): MRHNA, SNTAGT. CDR3 length: 14 amino acids. Trimming shortened V by 8 bases and J by 7 bases, and 15 bases separated the two germline ends. The CDR3 sequence: CASAQEPANSPLHF. DNA for the CDR3: TGTGCCAGCGCTCAGGAACCGGCGAATTCACCCCTCCACTTT.